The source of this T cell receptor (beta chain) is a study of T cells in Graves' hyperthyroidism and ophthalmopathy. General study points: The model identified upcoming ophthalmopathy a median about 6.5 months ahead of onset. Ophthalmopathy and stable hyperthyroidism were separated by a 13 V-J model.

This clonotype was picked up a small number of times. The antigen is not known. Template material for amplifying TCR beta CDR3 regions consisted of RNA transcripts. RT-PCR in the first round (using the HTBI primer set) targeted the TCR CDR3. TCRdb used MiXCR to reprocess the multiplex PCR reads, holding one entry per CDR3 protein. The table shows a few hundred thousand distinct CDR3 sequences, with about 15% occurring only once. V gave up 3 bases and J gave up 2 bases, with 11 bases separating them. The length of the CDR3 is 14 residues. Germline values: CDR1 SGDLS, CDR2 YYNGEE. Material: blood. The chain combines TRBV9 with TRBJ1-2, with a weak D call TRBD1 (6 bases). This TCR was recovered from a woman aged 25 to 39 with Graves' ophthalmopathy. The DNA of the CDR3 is TGTGCCAGCAGCGCCCGGACAGAGAACTATGGCTACACCTTC. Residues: CASSARTENYGYTF.